These 4 T cell receptor beta chains originate from one sample sequenced in a study of T-cell memory formation after mild COVID-19. From the 5' RACE reads, TCRdb called clonotypes with MiXCR, one entry per CDR3 protein. The sample includes about 280,000 distinct CDR3 sequences, under 8.5% of them seen just once. Sequenced input: PBMCs or a T cell subset sorted from them (not recorded which). These receptors were collected from a man aged 18 to 29 who had mild COVID-19 (a few samples of this study predate the infection). Cell type and time point are not known.

Ten or more counts support this clonotype. The V call is TRBV7-2, the J call TRBJ2-3, with 9 bases aligning to TRBD2. The CDR3 has 17 residues. CDR1 SGHTA and CDR2 FQGNSA come from the germline V gene. The V segment lost 1 base and the J segment 2 bases; nucleotides outside the gene matches: 7. CDR3 nucleotide sequence: TGTGCCAGCAGCTTAGAGTTGCGGGGGGGACCCACAGATACGCAGTATTTT. Translating it yields CASSLELRGGPTDTQYF.

The table lists this clonotype with a few counts. This chain links TRBV20-1 with TRBJ2-1; 9 bases align to TRBD2. The CDR3 runs 17 residues. CDR1 and CDR2 (germline): DFQATT, SNEGSKA (reference sequence). The J segment lost 5 bases and the V segment lost 0 bases, leaving 11 bases of the junction unmatched. The CDR3 DNA follows: TGCAGTGCTAGAGATCGGACGTGGCTAGCGGGGCACAATGAGCAGTTCTTC. Its protein product is CSARDRTWLAGHNEQFF.

The chain combines TRBV9 with TRBJ2-3, with 8 bases identical to TRBD2. Germline assignment: CDR1 SGDLS and CDR2 YYNGEE. The ends lost 3 bases at V and 2 bases at J; junction bases unmatched: 5. CDR3 length equals 15 residues. In DNA, the CDR3 is TGTGCCAGCAGCGAGACAGCGGGGGACACAGATACGCAGTATTTT. It yields the protein CASSETAGDTDTQYF.

Concerning this clonotype: The junction shows a germline mismatch at one end, possibly a read error. The chain recombines TRBV11-2 with TRBJ1-1; no clear D gene. Germline V lookup: CDR1 SGHAT, CDR2 FQNNGV. CDR3 length: 12 residues. CDR3 sequence: CASSFMNTEAFF. For the CDR3, the DNA is TGTGCCAGCAGCTTTATGAACACTGAAGCCTTCTTT.